This T cell receptor (beta chain) was profiled in a study of T cell responses to AZD1222 COVID-19 vaccine. Overall study findings and caveats: As reported, nearly half of all spike-specific TCRs target variant regions that are unmutated.

Libraries were prepared by immunoSEQ multiplex PCR; TCRdb keeps only in-frame clonotypes and omits some of them. This sample has some 140,000 clones; about 92% occur once, and the top ten carry just over 3%. The germline gives CDR1 MNHNS, CDR2 SASEGT. CDR3 size: 14 residues. V dropped 1 base and J dropped 1 base, with 7 bases sitting between them. Notes on this clone: As yet, its antigen is unknown.

This sequence was found in an adult in good health. J is TRBJ1-1 and V is TRBV6-1, with D unresolved. Sequenced material: peripheral blood, taken on day 0 of AZD1222 vaccination. The DNA for the CDR3 is TGTGCCAGCAGTGAAGTAGTTGGGAACACTGAAGCTTTCTTT. Amino acids: CASSEVVGNTEAFF.